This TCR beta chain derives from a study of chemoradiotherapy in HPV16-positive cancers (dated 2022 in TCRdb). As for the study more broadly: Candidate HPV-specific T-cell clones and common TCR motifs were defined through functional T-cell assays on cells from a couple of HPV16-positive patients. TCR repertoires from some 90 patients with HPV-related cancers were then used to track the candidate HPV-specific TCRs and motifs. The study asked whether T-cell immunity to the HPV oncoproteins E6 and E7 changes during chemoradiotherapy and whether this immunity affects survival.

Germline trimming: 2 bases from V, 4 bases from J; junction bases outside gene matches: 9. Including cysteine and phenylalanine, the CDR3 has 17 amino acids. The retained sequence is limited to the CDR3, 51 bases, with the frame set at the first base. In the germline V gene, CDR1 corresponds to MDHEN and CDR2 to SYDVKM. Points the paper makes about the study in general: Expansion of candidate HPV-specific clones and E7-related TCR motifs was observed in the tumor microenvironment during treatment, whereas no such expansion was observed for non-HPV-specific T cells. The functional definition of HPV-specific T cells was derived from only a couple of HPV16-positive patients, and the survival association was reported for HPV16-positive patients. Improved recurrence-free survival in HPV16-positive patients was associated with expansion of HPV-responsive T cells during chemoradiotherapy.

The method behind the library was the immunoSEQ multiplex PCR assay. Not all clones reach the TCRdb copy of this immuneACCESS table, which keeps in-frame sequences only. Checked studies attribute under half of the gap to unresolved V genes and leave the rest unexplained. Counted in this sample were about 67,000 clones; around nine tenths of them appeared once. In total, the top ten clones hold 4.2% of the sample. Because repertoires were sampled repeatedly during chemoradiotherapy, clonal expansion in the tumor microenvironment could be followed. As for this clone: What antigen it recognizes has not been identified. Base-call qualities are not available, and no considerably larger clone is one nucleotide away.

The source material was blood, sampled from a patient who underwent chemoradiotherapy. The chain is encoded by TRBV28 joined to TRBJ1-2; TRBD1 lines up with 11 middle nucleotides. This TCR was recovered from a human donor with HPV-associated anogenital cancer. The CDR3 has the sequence CASSLPGQGAEVYGYTF. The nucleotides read TGTGCCAGCAGTTTACCAGGACAGGGGGCCGAGGTCTATGGCTACACCTTC.